This T cell receptor beta chain was identified in a study of blood T cells in healthy people across ages. Study findings and constraints: The study found more naive CD4+ cells and higher diversity in long-lived than aged donors. Possibly confounding the expanded clonotype changes was the fact that donor CMV status was unknown.

For this clonotype: What it binds is not known. Since a much larger clone is just one base distant, this may be a read error.

Germline CDR1 and CDR2: SGDLS and YYNGEE. The CDR3 runs 15 residues. V shed 4 bases, J shed 5 bases, and the junction held 11 bases outside the gene matches. The use of a sample-barcoded 5' primer and a J-beta primer mix characterized a second PCR of roughly 6 to 11 cycles. TCRdb fed the 5' RACE reads into MiXCR, producing one record per CDR3 protein. Among 630,000 or so distinct CDR3 sequences, about 30% were seen once, and the ten largest hold around 16%. The sequence derives from a woman aged 80 or older in good health. The specimen sequenced was blood. The genes are TRBV9 and TRBJ2-7; TRBD1 matches 8 bases. CDR3 region: CASSRRTGFVNEQYF. For the CDR3, the DNA is TGTGCCAGCAGCAGGAGGACAGGGTTTGTCAACGAGCAGTACTTC.